The rows below give T cell receptor beta chains drawn from one sample of a study of cytomegalovirus exposure and HLA in healthy donors. The protocol was immunoSEQ multiplex PCR, while the TCRdb copy is restricted to in-frame clones and leaves out a portion. The sample records about 160,000 clones, approximately 76% being singletons. The sample was PBMCs. The receptors derive from a female donor in good health and CMV-seronegative. Both conserved end residues are trimmed from each CDR3. The order of the fields is clone size, V gene, CDR3 protein. Expanded clones are given a class, and other clones once, few, many or no size at all.

size: .
V: TRBV18
CDR3: ASSPRDSGSTNEKLF

size: .
V: TRBV2
CDR3: ASSRSTGMYSPLH

size: .
V: TRBV2
CDR3: ASSDRGSSGNTIY

size: .
V: TRBV29-1
CDR3: SVNGLAGGADTQY

size: once
V: TRBV25-1
CDR3: ASSPSPPGQGWNYGYT

size: .
V: TRBV2
CDR3: ASKERGGTDTQY

size: .
V: TRBV7-9
CDR3: ASSFWDRADTIY

size: once
V: TRBV2
CDR3: ASSDYLSSYEQY

size: .
V: TRBV5-6
CDR3: ASSLRDFQSETQY

size: few
V: TRBV9
CDR3: ASSVGTPLYGYT

size: .
V: TRBV5-1
CDR3: ASSLAPSGEETQY

size: .
V: TRBV4-2
CDR3: AGSQDSLITGELF

size: once
V: TRBV2
CDR3: ASSELAIINEQF

size: .
V: TRBV6-1
CDR3: ASNRQGGEYEQY

size: .
V: TRBV5-4
CDR3: ASSATSGDTGELF

size: .
V: TRBV7-2
CDR3: ASKVSGGSEQF

size: .
V: TRBV5-1
CDR3: ASSLGTALEAF

size: .
V: TRBV2
CDR3: ASTTTGMGGYT

size: .
V: TRBV4-2
CDR3: ASSQGLAGGPETQY

size: .
V: TRBV28
CDR3: ASSLTGTGKEKLF

size: .
V: TRBV5-1
CDR3: ASSGRGAYEQY

size: few
V: TRBV6-4
CDR3: ASSDSGGATGELF